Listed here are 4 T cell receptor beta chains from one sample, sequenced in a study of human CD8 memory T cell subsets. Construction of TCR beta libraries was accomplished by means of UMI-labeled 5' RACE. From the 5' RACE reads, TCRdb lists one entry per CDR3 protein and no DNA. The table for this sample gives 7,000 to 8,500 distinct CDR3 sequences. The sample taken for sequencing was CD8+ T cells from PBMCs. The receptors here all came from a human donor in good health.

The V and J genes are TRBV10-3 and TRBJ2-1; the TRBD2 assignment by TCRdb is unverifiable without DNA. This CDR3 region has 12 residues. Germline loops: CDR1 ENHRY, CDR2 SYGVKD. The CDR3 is CAISESAGDPFF.

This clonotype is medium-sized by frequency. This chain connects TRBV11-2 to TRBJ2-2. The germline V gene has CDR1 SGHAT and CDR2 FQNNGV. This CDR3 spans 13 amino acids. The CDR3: CASSLGGTGELFF.

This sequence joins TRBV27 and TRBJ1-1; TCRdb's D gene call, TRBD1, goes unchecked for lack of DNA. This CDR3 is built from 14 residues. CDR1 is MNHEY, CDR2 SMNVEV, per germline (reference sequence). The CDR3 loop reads CASTSTVGGTEAFF.

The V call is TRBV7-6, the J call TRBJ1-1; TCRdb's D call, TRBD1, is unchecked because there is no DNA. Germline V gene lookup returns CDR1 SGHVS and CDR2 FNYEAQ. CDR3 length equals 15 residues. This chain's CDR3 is CASSSWTGANTEAFF.